Shown below are 28 T cell receptor beta chains from a single sample sequenced in a study of cytomegalovirus exposure and HLA in healthy donors. In the PCR, 60 Vbeta and 13 Jbeta primers were used. Repertoires were generated with immunoSEQ multiplex PCR, while TCRdb's copy carries only in-frame clones and drops some. The sample records about 160,000 clones, about four fifths being singletons. Sequencing was done on a sample of PBMCs. Receptors originate from a man in his thirties or forties in good health and CMV-seronegative.

The table lists this clone with a few counts. The rearrangement joins TRBV6-1 to TRBJ1-2, with no clear D. Trimming cost V 8 bases and J 1 base, with 11 bases left between them. Germline V gene sequence: CDR1 MNHNS, CDR2 SASEGT. This CDR3 contains 13 residues. This chain's CDR3 is CASLAVFNYGYTF. Here the CDR3 DNA reads TGTGCCAGCCTAGCAGTCTTTAACTATGGCTACACCTTC.

The V gene is TRBV19, the J gene TRBJ1-5; the D is unclear. This CDR3 is built from 17 residues. Germline loops: CDR1 LNHDA, CDR2 SQIVND (reference sequence). V was shortened by 7 bases and J by 0 bases, with 19 bases between the two germline ends. The chain's CDR3 is CASKSFGVGYSNQPQHF. For the CDR3, the DNA is TGTGCCAGTAAATCATTCGGAGTGGGTTATAGCAATCAGCCCCAGCATTTT.

The V gene is TRBV7-2, the J gene TRBJ2-7; 10 nucleotides line up with TRBD2. The germline V gene encodes CDR1 SGHTA and CDR2 FQGNSA. The length of the CDR3 is 14 residues. The ends lost 4 bases at V and 4 bases at J; junction bases unmatched: 4. The CDR3 loop reads CASSSQRGGYEQYF. The CDR3 nucleotides read TGTGCCAGCAGCTCGCAGCGGGGGGGTTACGAGCAGTACTTC.

The chain carries TRBV30 and TRBJ1-1; no definite D call. The CDR3 is made up of 12 amino acids. Germline assignment: CDR1 GTSNPN and CDR2 SVGIG (reference sequence). V shed 6 bases and J shed 2 bases, with 10 bases lying between them. The CDR3 DNA is TGTGCCTGCTATAAAGATAACACTGAAGCTTTCTTT. Protein product: CACYKDNTEAFF.

The sample holds a few counts of this clone. The chain recombines TRBV5-1 with TRBJ2-1, with D tentatively TRBD2 (6 bases). Germline assignment: CDR1 SGHRS and CDR2 YFSETQ. The CDR3 has 13 amino acids. V lost 10 bases to trimming and J lost 3 bases, with 14 bases between them. This CDR3 reads CARRGVFYNEQFF. CDR3 nucleotides: TGCGCCCGGCGCGGGGTCTTCTACAATGAGCAGTTCTTC.

The chain carries TRBV9 and TRBJ2-3, with 9 bases lining up with TRBD1. The CDR3 covers 17 residues. V trimming: 1 base; J trimming: 0 bases; junction bases outside the gene matches: 6. Germline V gene lookup returns CDR1 SGDLS and CDR2 YYNGEE. Here the CDR3 DNA reads TGTGCCAGCAGCGTACGAGGGACAGGGTTGAGCACAGATACGCAGTATTTT. Amino acid sequence: CASSVRGTGLSTDTQYF.

The CDR3 protein is CASSATSGRGDEQFF. DNA of the CDR3: TGTGCCAGCAGTGCGACTAGCGGGAGGGGGGATGAGCAGTTCTTC. The rearrangement uses TRBV5-4 and TRBJ2-1, with 14 bases aligning to TRBD2. The CDR3 is 15 amino acids. V lost 5 bases to trimming and J lost 8 bases; unmatched junction nucleotides: 6. Germline-derived CDR1 and CDR2 are SGHNT and YYREEE (reference sequence).

The chain uses TRBV2 and TRBJ2-1; D is undetermined. Trimming cost V 2 bases and J 4 bases, with 12 bases left between them. CDR3 size: 15 residues. CDR1 is SNHLY and CDR2 is FYNNEI in the germline V gene. CDR3 coding DNA: TGTGCCAGCAGTGAATTTCCCCGTCCTTACAATGAGCAGTTCTTC. Amino acid sequence: CASSEFPRPYNEQFF.

V is TRBV6-5 and J is TRBJ2-2; 9 nucleotides align to TRBD1. The CDR3 has 14 amino acids. The V gene end was trimmed by 10 bases and the J gene end by 5 bases; junction bases not matched to a gene: 8. Germline V CDR1 and CDR2: MNHEY, SVGAGI. CDR3: CATLNRGQTGELFF. CDR3 bases: TGTGCCACCCTAAACAGGGGGCAGACCGGGGAGCTGTTTTTT.

This chain connects TRBV28 to TRBJ2-7; weak D call: TRBD2 (6 bases). Trimming pared 6 bases from V and 4 bases from J, leaving 16 bases between. This CDR3 has 14 amino acids. Germline CDR1 MDHEN, CDR2 SYDVKM. The CDR3: CASRPREERYEQYF. The CDR3 DNA sequence: TGTGCCAGCAGACCCAGGGAGGAGAGATACGAGCAGTACTTC.

The gene calls are TRBV5-1 and TRBJ2-1, with D possibly matching TRBD1 (5 bases). The V gene's germline CDR1 is SGHRS and CDR2 YFSETQ. Trimming left V 4 bases short and J 9 bases short, with 11 bases between. The CDR3 is made up of 12 amino acids. The CDR3 spells CASSELRGEQFF. The CDR3, as DNA: TGCGCCAGCAGCGAGCTTAGGGGTGAGCAGTTCTTC.

The chain joins TRBV11-3 to TRBJ2-1, with D perhaps TRBD1 (5 bases). The germline CDR1 and CDR2 sequences are SGHNT and YENEEA. V lost 1 base and J 0 bases, leaving 10 bases between the germline ends. The CDR3 loop spans 16 amino acids. The CDR3 coding sequence is TGTGCCAGCAGCTTAGCAGGGCAGAGCTCCTACAATGAGCAGTTCTTC. Translation: CASSLAGQSSYNEQFF.

This chain joins TRBV30 and TRBJ2-7; a weak D match, TRBD2 (5 bases). The V gene lost 1 base and the J gene lost 0 bases, with 19 bases spanning the gap. This CDR3 comprises 17 residues. Germline CDR1 reads GTSNPN; CDR2 reads SVGIG (reference sequence). The CDR3 loop reads CAWSAGRISGYSYEQYF. In nucleotides, the CDR3 is TGTGCCTGGAGTGCAGGTCGAATAAGCGGCTACTCCTACGAGCAGTACTTC.

The chain employs TRBV6-1 and TRBJ2-7, with 7 positions matching TRBD2. Germline values: CDR1 MNHNS, CDR2 SASEGT. This CDR3 is 15 amino acids long. The J segment lost 7 bases and the V segment lost 4 bases, leaving 13 bases of the junction unmatched. Here the CDR3 reads CASSGLGDGGWEQYF. CDR3 DNA: TGTGCCAGCAGTGGCCTCGGGGACGGGGGGTGGGAGCAGTACTTC.

This clone occurred once. The V and J genes are TRBV30 and TRBJ2-3; 9 bases match TRBD1. J gave up 6 bases and V 1 base, and 11 bases lay outside the gene matches. Germline V gene lookup returns CDR1 GTSNPN and CDR2 SVGIG (reference sequence). The CDR3 loop spans 16 amino acids. The CDR3 here is CAWSDGTGTGTDTQYF. In DNA form, the CDR3 reads TGTGCCTGGAGTGACGGAACCGGGACAGGGACGGATACGCAGTATTTT.

This clone appeared once. DNA for the CDR3: TGTGCCAGCAGCAGGGACTTCTGGACCGGGGAGCTGTTTTTT. Residues: CASSRDFWTGELFF. V is TRBV9 and J is TRBJ2-2; the D gene is possibly TRBD2 (6 bases). The CDR3 is 14 residues long. The germline V gene encodes CDR1 SGDLS and CDR2 YYNGEE. Deletions cut 4 bases from V and 5 bases from J, with 12 bases between. Based on the CDR3 plus reference TRBV9 and TRBJ2-2, the full variable domain is DSGVTQTPKHLITATGQRVTLRCSPRSGDLSVYWYQQSLDQGLQFLIQYYNGEERAKGNILERFSAQQFPDLHSELNLSSLELGDSALYFCASSRDFWTGELFFGEGSRLTVL.

The V gene is TRBV18, the J gene TRBJ2-7; 7 positions match TRBD2. V lost 5 bases and J lost 3; bases outside the gene matches: 4. The germline V gene encodes CDR1 KGHSH and CDR2 LQKENI. This CDR3 has 13 amino acids. The DNA of the CDR3 is TGTGCCAGCTCAACGGCTAGCGGCTACGAGCAGTACTTC. Protein: CASSTASGYEQYF.

The CDR3 loop is CASSADRGYNEQFF. CDR3 bases: TGTGCCAGCAGCGCCGACAGGGGGTACAATGAGCAGTTCTTC. The rearrangement uses TRBV7-9 and TRBJ2-1; 9 nucleotides agree with TRBD1. The CDR3 has 14 residues. V trimming: 5 bases; J trimming: 4 bases; junction bases outside the gene matches: 3. The germline CDR1 and CDR2 sequences are SEHNR and FQNEAQ (reference sequence).

The chain has TRBV11-3 and TRBJ1-3; D is unclear. V lost 3 bases and J lost 4, with 10 bases in between. Germline-derived CDR1 and CDR2 are SGHNT and YENEEA. This CDR3 contains 14 residues. CDR3 sequence reads: CASSLRGPGNTIYF. CDR3 bases: TGTGCCAGCAGCTTGCGGGGTCCCGGAAACACCATATATTTT.

V gene TRBV2 combines with J gene TRBJ2-2; 9 bases map to TRBD1. Germline CDR1 SNHLY, CDR2 FYNNEI. The CDR3 length is 14 residues. V lost 4 bases to trimming and J lost 3 bases; unmatched junction nucleotides: 0. CDR3: CASSGTGDTGELFF. CDR3 nucleotides: TGTGCCAGCAGTGGGACAGGGGACACCGGGGAGCTGTTTTTT. The full variable domain, rest sourced from reference TRBV2 and TRBJ2-2, is EPEVTQTPSHQVTQMGQEVILRCVPISNHLYFYWYRQILGQKVEFLVSFYNNEISEKSEIFDDQFSVERPDGSNFTLKIRSTKLEDSAMYFCASSGTGDTGELFFGEGSRLTVL.

The CDR3 sequence: CASSQDEASGSFGYEQYF. The CDR3, as DNA: TGTGCCAGCAGCCAAGATGAGGCTAGCGGGAGCTTCGGGTACGAGCAGTACTTC. The V gene is TRBV4-2, the J gene TRBJ2-7; 10 bases are a match to TRBD2. V lost 0 bases to trimming and J lost 4 bases; unmatched junction nucleotides: 12. Per the germline V gene, CDR1 is LGHNA and CDR2 is YNFKEQ. The CDR3 extends over 18 amino acids.

V and J are TRBV5-4 and TRBJ2-4; tentatively, D is TRBD1 (5 bases). The V gene lost 3 bases and the J gene lost 5 bases, with 15 bases spanning the gap. The CDR3 spans 15 residues. Germline CDR1 is SGHNT and CDR2 is YYREEE (reference sequence). The CDR3 loop reads CASSSLTGDENIQYF. CDR3 in DNA: TGTGCCAGCAGCTCGCTCACAGGAGATGAAAACATTCAGTACTTC.

The chain has TRBV9 and TRBJ2-7; D unclear. V lost 4 bases, J lost 6 bases, and 8 bases lay in between. There are 11 residues in the CDR3. CDR1 is SGDLS and CDR2 is YYNGEE in the germline V gene. CDR3 in DNA: TGTGCCAGCAGCTCAGGTGGCGAGCAGTACTTC. This encodes CASSSGGEQYF. Supplemented by reference TRBV9 and TRBJ2-7, the full variable domain reads DSGVTQTPKHLITATGQRVTLRCSPRSGDLSVYWYQQSLDQGLQFLIQYYNGEERAKGNILERFSAQQFPDLHSELNLSSLELGDSALYFCASSSGGEQYFGPGTRLTVT.

The CDR3 is CSVAGIRGQGEAFF. The DNA of the CDR3 is TGCAGCGTCGCTGGGATCAGGGGACAGGGCGAAGCTTTCTTT. V is TRBV29-1 and J is TRBJ1-1; 9 positions match TRBD1. This CDR3 contains 14 residues. CDR1 and CDR2 (germline): SQVTM, ANQGSEA. Losses at the gene ends were 6 bases for V and 8 bases for J; bases not matched to a gene: 13.

This clone was seen a few times. The chain has TRBV11-2 and TRBJ2-1; TRBD2 matches at 14 bases. V dropped 1 base and J dropped 4; count of bases not matched to a gene: 3. CDR3 length equals 17 residues. The V gene's germline CDR1 is SGHAT and CDR2 FQNNGV. The CDR3 region has the DNA TGTGCCAGCAGCTTAGGGGGGACTAGCGGGAGATACAATGAGCAGTTCTTC. It encodes CASSLGGTSGRYNEQFF. Full variable domain (missing parts from reference TRBV11-2 and TRBJ2-1): EAGVAQSPRYKIIEKRQSVAFWCNPISGHATLYWYQQILGQGPKLLIQFQNNGVVDDSQLPKDRFSAERLKGVDSTLKIQPAKLEDSAVYLCASSLGGTSGRYNEQFFGPGTRLTVL.

The V call is TRBV27, the J call TRBJ2-3; 7 bases align to TRBD2. Germline loops: CDR1 MNHEY, CDR2 SMNVEV (reference sequence). V gave up 2 bases and J gave up 3 bases; unmatched junction bases: 14. The CDR3 contains 18 residues. The CDR3 protein is CASSLRPAGRGWTDTQYF. CDR3 in DNA: TGTGCCAGCAGTTTACGTCCAGCGGGACGGGGATGGACAGATACGCAGTATTTT.

The CDR3 loop reads CASSPTGLAGGGGELFF. The CDR3 DNA reads TGTGCCAGCAGTCCCACCGGACTAGCGGGGGGCGGCGGGGAGCTGTTTTTT. This chain uses TRBV28 with TRBJ2-2, with 14 bases matching TRBD2. CDR3 length: 17 residues. V was pared by 5 bases and J by 7 bases, with 9 bases of the junction left unmatched. The germline V gene encodes CDR1 MDHEN and CDR2 SYDVKM.

This clone was seen more than once but under ten times. V is TRBV5-1 and J is TRBJ2-3, with a possible D match to TRBD1 (5 bases). The CDR3 length is 15 residues. V gave up 2 bases and J gave up 1 base, with 11 bases separating them. Per germline, CDR1 SGHRS and CDR2 YFSETQ. CDR3 nucleotides: TGCGCCAGCAGCTTCACCGGACAACGCACAGATACGCAGTATTTT. Its protein is CASSFTGQRTDTQYF.